This T cell receptor beta chain was observed in a study of blood T cell repertoires in COVID-19. The ends lost 6 bases at V and 2 bases at J; junction bases unmatched: 4. The CDR3 is made up of 14 amino acids. Germline V CDR1 and CDR2: MNHEY, SMNVEV (reference sequence). In this sample, this clone turned up many times. In the authors' methods: Cell counts per sample came from amplifying reference gene primers. Profiled with immunoSEQ multiplex PCR; TCRdb holds only in-frame clones, not every one. V and J calls and clone size are as listed in that table; D and trimming were resolved from the DNA. The repertoire holds 60,000 to 75,000 clones, with under 85% as singletons.

The sequence came from a woman aged 45-65 years with acute or convalescent COVID-19. The sample comprised peripheral blood. V and J are TRBV27 and TRBJ2-7, with 10 bases identical to TRBD2. CDR3: CASRSSGGTYEQYF. CDR3 bases: TGTGCCAGCAGGTCTAGCGGGGGCACCTACGAGCAGTACTTC.